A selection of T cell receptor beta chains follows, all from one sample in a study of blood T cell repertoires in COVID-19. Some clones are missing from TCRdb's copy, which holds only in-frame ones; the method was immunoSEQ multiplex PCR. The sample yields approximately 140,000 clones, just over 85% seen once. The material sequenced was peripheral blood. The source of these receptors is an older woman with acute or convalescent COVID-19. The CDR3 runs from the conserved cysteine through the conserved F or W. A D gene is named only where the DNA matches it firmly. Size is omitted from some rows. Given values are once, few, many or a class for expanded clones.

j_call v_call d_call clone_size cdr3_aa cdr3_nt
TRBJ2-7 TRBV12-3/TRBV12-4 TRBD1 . CASSSRQGRAQYF TGTGCCAGCAGTTCGCGACAGGGGCGCGCGCAGTACTTC
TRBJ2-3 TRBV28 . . CASSPQLGTDTQYF TGTGCCAGCAGTCCACAATTGGGCACAGATACGCAGTATTTT
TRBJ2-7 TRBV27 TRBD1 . CASSLSRQGDREQYF TGTGCCAGCAGTTTATCGAGACAGGGGGATAGGGAGCAGTACTTC
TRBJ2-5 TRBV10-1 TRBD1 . CASSEGTGMEETQYF TGCGCCAGCAGTGAAGGGACAGGGATGGAGGAGACCCAGTACTTC
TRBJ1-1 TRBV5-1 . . CASSLVVGTEAFF TGCGCCAGCAGCTTGGTGGTCGGCACTGAAGCTTTCTTT
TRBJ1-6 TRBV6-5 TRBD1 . CASSRDRVNSPLHF TGTGCCAGCAGCCGGGACAGGGTAAATTCACCCCTCCACTTT
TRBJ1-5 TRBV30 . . CAWSGQTNQPQHF TGTGCCTGGAGTGGACAGACCAATCAGCCCCAGCATTTT
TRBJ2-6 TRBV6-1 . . CASSGMARSGANVLTF TGTGCCAGCAGTGGAATGGCTCGCTCTGGGGCCAACGTCCTGACTTTC
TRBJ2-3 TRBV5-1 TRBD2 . CASSSRPSGGEADTQYF TGCGCCAGCAGCTCCCGTCCGAGCGGGGGGGAGGCAGATACGCAGTATTTT
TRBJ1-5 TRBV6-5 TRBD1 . CASSKGQGARQPQHF TGTGCCAGCAGTAAGGGACAGGGGGCGCGTCAGCCCCAGCATTTT
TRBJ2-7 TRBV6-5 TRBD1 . CASKRDRYEEQYF TGTGCCAGCAAGAGGGACAGGTACGAAGAGCAGTACTTC
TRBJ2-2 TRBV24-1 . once CATSDLLRGGTGELFF TGTGCCACCAGTGATTTGCTCAGGGGCGGCACCGGGGAGCTGTTTTTT
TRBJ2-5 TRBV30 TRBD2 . CAWRLAGGPTQETQYF TGTGCCTGGAGGCTAGCGGGGGGTCCCACCCAAGAGACCCAGTACTTC
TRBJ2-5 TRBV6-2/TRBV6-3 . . CASSYRRGGTEETQYF TGTGCCAGCAGTTATCGGCGGGGAGGCACAGAAGAGACCCAGTACTTC
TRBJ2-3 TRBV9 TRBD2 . CASSVTPQSPRGGGDTQYF TGTGCCAGCAGCGTTACTCCACAGTCCCCCCGCGGGGGGGGAGATACGCAGTATTTT
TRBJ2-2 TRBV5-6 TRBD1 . CASSAGGRDTGELFF TGTGCCAGCAGCGCAGGGGGAAGGGACACCGGGGAGCTGTTTTTT
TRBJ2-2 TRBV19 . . CASSPRTTQGGLFF TGTGCCAGTAGTCCAAGGACAACCCAGGGTGGGCTGTTTTTT
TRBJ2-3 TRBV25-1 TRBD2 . CASSPRSSGGRTDTQYF TGTGCCAGCAGCCCCCGTAGTAGCGGGGGCCGCACAGATACGCAGTATTTT
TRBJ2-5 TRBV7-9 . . CASSLGGYETQYF TGTGCCAGCAGCTTAGGCGGGTACGAGACCCAGTACTTC
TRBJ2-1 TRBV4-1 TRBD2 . CASSQPNLAGGVNEQFF TGCGCCAGCAGCCAACCTAACCTAGCGGGGGGGGTCAATGAGCAGTTCTTC
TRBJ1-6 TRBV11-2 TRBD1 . CASSLVLGGMMDSPLHF TGTGCCAGCAGCTTAGTGCTAGGGGGCATGATGGATTCACCCCTCCACTTT
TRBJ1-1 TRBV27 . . CASSFGSEAFF TGTGCCAGCAGTTTCGGTTCTGAAGCTTTCTTT
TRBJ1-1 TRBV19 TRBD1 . CASQTGGYGAFF TGTGCCAGCCAGACAGGGGGCTATGGAGCTTTCTTT
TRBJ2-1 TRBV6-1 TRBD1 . CASSEAPRDRVVF TGTGCCAGCAGTGAAGCGCCCCGGGACAGGGTTGTCTTC
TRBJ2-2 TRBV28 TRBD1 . CASSFRTGVTGELFF TGTGCCAGCAGTTTCCGGACAGGCGTCACCGGGGAGCTGTTTTTT